Below are 23 T cell receptor beta chains sequenced from a single sample in a study of blood T cell repertoires in COVID-19. Only in-frame clones appear in the TCRdb table, and some are missing; sequencing was by immunoSEQ multiplex PCR. The sample shows 100,000 to 150,000 clones, roughly 90% of them seen only once. The source material was peripheral blood. The receptors shown here come from a man over 45 with COVID-19, enrolled during active disease.

V usage is TRBV19 and J usage is TRBJ2-1, with a tentative D call TRBD2 (5 bases). V lost 9 bases and J lost 6, with 21 bases in between. CDR1 LNHDA and CDR2 SQIVND come from the germline V gene (reference sequence). This CDR3 has 15 amino acids. CDR3 protein: CASTTTGIGSNEQFF. CDR3 DNA: TGTGCCAGCACAACTACCGGGATAGGATCCAATGAGCAGTTCTTC.

The chain carries TRBV6-6 and TRBJ1-5, with 10 bases lining up with TRBD1. Trimming cost V 5 bases and J 6 bases; bases outside gene matches: 4. There are 14 residues in the CDR3. Germline CDR1 MNHNY, CDR2 SVGAGI (reference sequence). CDR3 coding DNA: TGTGCCAGCAGTCGACAGGGGGCGGGTCAGCCCCAGCATTTT. This codes for CASSRQGAGQPQHF.

The V and J genes are TRBV14 and TRBJ2-5; weak D call: TRBD2 (5 bases). The CDR3 runs 14 residues. Germline V CDR1 and CDR2: SGHDN, FVKESK. V was trimmed by 4 bases and J by 0 bases, leaving 9 bases between them. In DNA form, the CDR3 reads TGTGCCAGCAGCCGAACGGGGTACCAAGAGACCCAGTACTTC. Its protein is CASSRTGYQETQYF.

The V call is TRBV19, the J call TRBJ2-1, with TRBD2 matching over 7 bases. Germline CDR1 is LNHDA and CDR2 is SQIVND (reference sequence). The CDR3 contains 15 residues. Germline trimming cut 10 bases from V and 4 bases from J; bases unmatched to any gene: 13. CDR3 sequence: CATVGSSGSYNEQFF. The CDR3 DNA reads TGTGCCACGGTAGGGTCTAGCGGTTCTTACAATGAGCAGTTCTTC.

Here the CDR3 DNA reads TGTGCCAGCAGTTTAGGGGGGAATAGCAATCAGCCCCAGCATTTT. This translates into CASSLGGNSNQPQHF. This rearrangement joins TRBV27 to TRBJ1-5; maybe TRBD1 (5 bases). CDR3 length: 15 residues. V dropped 2 bases and J dropped 0 bases, with 8 bases sitting between them. Germline CDR1 and CDR2: MNHEY and SMNVEV (reference sequence).

V usage is TRBV5-1 and J usage is TRBJ2-3, with 8 positions matching TRBD1. Trimming cost V 2 bases and J 0 bases; bases outside gene matches: 11. The CDR3 totals 18 residues. Germline CDR1 reads SGHRS; CDR2 reads YFSETQ. CDR3 DNA: TGCGCCAGCAGCTTTTTTAGTATCGGACAGGGAAGCACAGATACGCAGTATTTT. Amino acids: CASSFFSIGQGSTDTQYF.

The chain links TRBV29-1 to TRBJ2-1; 7 nucleotides match TRBD1. Germline V gene sequence: CDR1 SQVTM, CDR2 ANQGSEA. Trimming removed 4 bases from V and 8 bases from J; junction bases left unmatched: 14. The CDR3 covers 15 residues. The CDR3 reads CSVGVKGQRRDEQFF. For the CDR3, the DNA is TGCAGCGTTGGGGTTAAGGGACAGAGAAGGGATGAGCAGTTCTTC.

V is TRBV5-1 and J is TRBJ2-5, with 12 bases fitting TRBD2. This CDR3 region has 16 residues. The trim removed 3 bases at V and 5 bases at J, leaving 8 bases unmatched. CDR1 and CDR2 from the germline V gene are SGHRS and YFSETQ. CDR3 amino acids: CASSSSTSGSGETQYF. The CDR3 DNA reads TGCGCCAGCAGCTCTTCGACTAGCGGGAGCGGGGAGACCCAGTACTTC.

The chain uses TRBV30 and TRBJ1-4; D is uncertain. The CDR3 loop spans 13 amino acids. Germline values: CDR1 GTSNPN, CDR2 SVGIG (reference sequence). Trimming removed 2 bases from V and 12 bases from J, with 16 bases in between. The CDR3, as DNA: TGTGCCTGGAGTCAGGAGGCTCGCGGGGAACTGTTTTTT. Translated, it gives CAWSQEARGELFF.

The V call is TRBV27, the J call TRBJ2-5, with TRBD1 matching 7 bases. V lost 4 bases and J lost 4; bases outside the gene matches: 3. The CDR3 consists of 13 residues. The germline V gene encodes CDR1 MNHEY and CDR2 SMNVEV (reference sequence). CDR3 protein: CASSSRTGETQYF. In DNA, the CDR3 is TGTGCCAGCAGTTCCCGGACAGGAGAGACCCAGTACTTC.

This clone occurred a few times. This sequence joins TRBV6-4 and TRBJ2-1; possible D gene TRBD1, 6 bases. Trimming took off 5 bases at V and 4 bases at J, with 15 bases between the two ends. CDR3 size: 15 residues. Germline lookup yields CDR1 MRHNA and CDR2 SNTAGT. CDR3 nucleotide sequence: TGTGCCAGCAGTTATACAGGGTGGGGATACAATGAGCAGTTCTTC. Its translation is CASSYTGWGYNEQFF.

The chain has TRBV5-1 and TRBJ2-7; 11 bases are shared with TRBD1. From germline, CDR1 is SGHRS and CDR2 YFSETQ. V was pared by 4 bases and J by 7 bases, with 10 bases of the junction left unmatched. There are 15 residues in the CDR3. The CDR3 DNA is TGCGCCAGCAGCCTCGGACAGGGGGCGCGAGGGGAGCAGTACTTC. Amino acids: CASSLGQGARGEQYF.

The genes are TRBV4-1 and TRBJ2-1; 8 nucleotides agree with TRBD2. V shed 2 bases, J shed 5 bases, and the junction held 8 bases outside the gene matches. Looked up from germline, CDR1 is MGHRA and CDR2 is YSYEKL. This CDR3 spans 16 amino acids. CDR3 residues: CASSQPIAGNNNEQFF. DNA for the CDR3: TGCGCCAGCAGCCAACCAATAGCGGGAAATAACAATGAGCAGTTCTTC.

This chain connects TRBV7-3 to TRBJ2-3; perhaps TRBD2 as D (5 bases). The CDR3 runs 13 residues. CDR1 and CDR2 (germline): SGHTA, FQGTGA. The V end lost 4 bases, the J end lost 5 bases, and 10 bases lay between the germline ends. CDR3 in DNA: TGTGCCAGCAGCTCCGGGAATAGAGATACGCAGTATTTT. Its translation: CASSSGNRDTQYF.

The genes are TRBV18 and TRBJ1-5; 7 positions match TRBD1. There are 17 residues in the CDR3. J was trimmed by 2 bases and V by 2 bases; bases with no gene match: 9. CDR1 and CDR2 from the germline V gene are KGHSH and LQKENI. As DNA, the CDR3 is TGTGCCAGCTCACCAGACAGGGCCTTTATGGGCAATCAGCCCCAGCATTTT. Amino acid sequence: CASSPDRAFMGNQPQHF.

This chain connects TRBV19 to TRBJ1-1, with 7 bases fitting TRBD1. Looked up from germline, CDR1 is LNHDA and CDR2 is SQIVND (reference sequence). The J segment lost 0 bases and the V segment lost 3 bases, leaving 7 bases of the junction unmatched. The CDR3 runs to 16 residues. CDR3 region: CASSIVQGIMNTEAFF. In nucleotides, the CDR3 is TGTGCCAGTAGTATTGTACAGGGGATCATGAACACTGAAGCTTTCTTT. The full variable domain, with the rest looked up from reference TRBV19 and TRBJ1-1, is DGGITQSPKYLFRKEGQNVTLSCEQNLNHDAMYWYRQDPGQGLRLIYYSQIVNDFQKGDIAEGYSVSREKKESFPLTVTSAQKNPTAFYLCASSIVQGIMNTEAFFGQGTRLTVV.

This chain joins TRBV6-2 or TRBV6-3 and TRBJ1-5; 7 bases align to TRBD1. The CDR3 spans 15 residues. V lost 6 bases to trimming and J lost 5 bases; unmatched junction nucleotides: 10. In germline, CDR1 is MNHEY, CDR2 SVGEGT. CDR3 nucleotide sequence: TGTGCCAGCAGCCTCGGGACAGTTGGGGATCAGCCCCAGCATTTT. Translating gives CASSLGTVGDQPQHF.

The gene calls are TRBV9 and TRBJ2-2; D is unresolved. The germline CDR1 and CDR2 sequences are SGDLS and YYNGEE. V lost 0 bases to trimming and J lost 8 bases, with 17 bases between them. This CDR3 spans 16 amino acids. The CDR3 DNA sequence: TGTGCCAGCAGCGTAGCGTCAGTCCGTGTAACGGGGGAGCTGTTTTTT. Amino acids: CASSVASVRVTGELFF.

The chain is built from TRBV5-4 and TRBJ1-1, with 9 bases aligning to TRBD1. Germline CDR1 and CDR2: SGHNT and YYREEE (reference sequence). With 2 bases clipped from V and 1 base from J, the junction kept 3 bases outside the gene matches. This CDR3 contains 15 residues. CDR3 amino acids: CASSFRTGANTEAFF. CDR3 nucleotide sequence: TGTGCCAGCAGCTTCCGGACAGGGGCGAACACTGAAGCTTTCTTT.

This chain links TRBV7-6 with TRBJ1-6; TRBD1 matches at 9 bases. The CDR3 loop spans 16 amino acids. J gave up 8 bases and V 6 bases, and 11 bases lay outside the gene matches. Germline CDR1 and CDR2: SGHVS and FNYEAQ. The CDR3 coding sequence is TGTGCCAGCAGTGTAGGGTGGGACAGGGTTTATTCACCCCTCCACTTT. Translating gives CASSVGWDRVYSPLHF.

The V and J genes are TRBV7-3 and TRBJ2-3; D is perhaps TRBD2 (6 bases). There are 13 residues in the CDR3. The germline gives CDR1 SGHTA, CDR2 FQGTGA. V lost 5 bases, J lost 4 bases, and 10 bases lay in between. The CDR3 is CASSVRDSDTQYF. In DNA, the CDR3 is TGTGCCAGCAGCGTGCGGGACTCAGATACGCAGTATTTT. Full variable domain (missing parts from reference TRBV7-3 and TRBJ2-3): GAGVSQTPSNKVTEKGKYVELRCDPISGHTALYWYRQSLGQGPEFLIYFQGTGAADDSGLPNDRFFAVRPEGSVSTLKIQRTERGDSAVYLCASSVRDSDTQYFGPGTRLTVL.

The chain employs TRBV9 and TRBJ2-5; a weak D match, TRBD2 (7 bases). The CDR3 contains 17 residues. V lost 0 bases and J lost 2, with 17 bases in between. Looked up from germline, CDR1 is SGDLS and CDR2 is YYNGEE. As DNA, the CDR3 is TGTGCCAGCAGCGTAGGGAGGGAGGGGGTCCTGCAAGAGACCCAGTACTTC. Protein sequence: CASSVGREGVLQETQYF.

The chain has TRBV14 and TRBJ2-7, with 7 bases that match TRBD2. Germline CDR1 is SGHDN and CDR2 is FVKESK. The V gene end was trimmed by 0 bases and the J gene end by 2 bases; junction bases not matched to a gene: 4. This CDR3 spans 15 amino acids. CDR3 sequence reads: CASSQDHGGTYEQYF. In DNA, the CDR3 is TGTGCCAGCAGCCAAGATCACGGGGGGACCTACGAGCAGTACTTC. Using reference TRBV14 and TRBJ2-7 for the parts outside the CDR3, the full variable domain is EAGVTQFPSHSVIEKGQTVTLRCDPISGHDNLYWYRRVMGKEIKFLLHFVKESKQDESGMPNNRFLAERTGGTYSTLKVQPAELEDSGVYFCASSQDHGGTYEQYFGPGTRLTVT.